Each of the 9 T cell receptor beta chains below was sequenced from the same sample in a study of shared clonotypes between healthy human individuals. The data were produced by immunoSEQ multiplex PCR, yet TCRdb's version contains in-frame clones alone and is incomplete. Of roughly 530,000 clones in the sample, 90% to 97% were seen once. Sequencing was done on a sample of naive CD4+ T cells sorted from blood. The subset here: CD45RA+ positively selected. The receptors were gathered from a woman aged 25 to 39 in good health.

The genes are TRBV28 and TRBJ1-6; D is undetermined. The germline CDR1 and CDR2 sequences are MDHEN and SYDVKM. This CDR3 has 11 amino acids. V was pared by 4 bases and J by 8 bases, with 3 bases between. CDR3 amino acids: CASSSHSPLHF. In nucleotides, the CDR3 is TGTGCCAGCAGTTCCCATTCACCCCTCCACTTT.

The V and J genes are TRBV5-6 and TRBJ1-4; D gene unclear. Deletions cut 4 bases from V and 4 bases from J, with 14 bases between. In germline, CDR1 is SGHDT, CDR2 YYEEEE. This CDR3 is 15 amino acids long. The CDR3 here is CASSKQQSRNEKLFF. CDR3 sequence (DNA): TGTGCCAGCAGCAAACAACAGAGCCGTAATGAAAAACTGTTTTTT.

The V gene is TRBV4-1, the J gene TRBJ1-4; 10 nucleotides agree with TRBD1. This CDR3 region has 15 residues. Trimming cost V 3 bases and J 8 bases; bases outside gene matches: 6. The germline V gene encodes CDR1 MGHRA and CDR2 YSYEKL. The CDR3 here is CASSQRTGGGEKLFF. The CDR3 DNA reads as TGCGCCAGCAGCCAGCGGACAGGGGGTGGGGAAAAACTGTTTTTT.

The chain employs TRBV7-8 and TRBJ1-2; 9 bases agree with TRBD1. Unmatched junction bases numbered 13, after V lost 6 bases and J lost 8 bases. The CDR3 has 15 residues. Germline V lookup: CDR1 SGHVS, CDR2 FQNEAQ. CDR3 coding DNA: TGTGCCAGCAGTCTCGGGTGGGACAGGGCTGGAGGCTACACCTTC. This sequence encodes CASSLGWDRAGGYTF.

The rearrangement uses TRBV28 and TRBJ2-2; 10 bases line up with TRBD2. Germline CDR1 is MDHEN and CDR2 is SYDVKM. J was trimmed by 4 bases and V by 1 base; bases with no gene match: 6. The CDR3 length is 17 residues. For the CDR3, the DNA is TGTGCCAGCAGTTTATTTTACAGCGGGAGGGCCACCGGGGAGCTGTTTTTT. It yields the protein CASSLFYSGRATGELFF.

The CDR3 here is CAISAWGAYEQYF. CDR3 coding DNA: TGTGCCATCAGTGCCTGGGGTGCCTACGAGCAGTACTTC. The chain couples TRBV10-3 to TRBJ2-7; D is ambiguous. The CDR3 extends over 13 amino acids. With 4 bases removed from V and 2 bases from J, the gap between germline ends came to 9 bases. CDR1 and CDR2 (germline): ENHRY, SYGVKD.

The chain couples TRBV28 to TRBJ1-1; D gene unclear. Germline CDR1 reads MDHEN; CDR2 reads SYDVKM. This CDR3 has 14 residues. V was clipped by 3 bases and J by 1 base, with 9 bases between them. Here the CDR3 DNA reads TGTGCCAGCAGTTTTTGGGTCGAGAACACTGAAGCTTTCTTT. Translating gives CASSFWVENTEAFF.

This chain links TRBV14 with TRBJ2-1; no clear D. This CDR3 region has 16 residues. V was pared by 1 base and J by 6 bases, with 16 bases between. Germline CDR1 is SGHDN and CDR2 is FVKESK. The DNA for the CDR3 is TGTGCCAGCAGCCAAGGGCGCGGCCTGACGGGCAATGAGCAGTTCTTC. Protein sequence: CASSQGRGLTGNEQFF.

The chain joins TRBV21-1 to TRBJ2-7; TRBD2 reflects the table's D call only, with no check against the DNA. TRBV21-1 is given as a pseudogene. The CDR3 length is 13 residues. The CDR3 DNA reads TGTGCCAGCAGCCTTTCCGTATCCTACGAGCAGTACTTC. This codes for CASSLSVSYEQYF.